Listed below are T cell receptor beta chains from one sample, sequenced in a study of blood T cell repertoires in COVID-19. TCRdb's table, derived via immunoSEQ multiplex PCR, lists solely in-frame clones and lacks some. Counted here are more than 150,000 clones, 90% occurring once; the ten biggest clones make up 0.62%. Sequenced input: peripheral blood. Receptors were obtained from a man aged 50-59 years with acute or convalescent COVID-19. The CDR3 runs from the conserved cysteine through the conserved F or W. Fields, in order: V gene, D gene, J gene, clone size, CDR3 protein, CDR3 DNA. D genes are given only for firm matches. Clone size is shown for a subset of rows, as once, few, many or a class of expanded clone.

TRBV5-8	.	TRBJ1-6	.	CASSFYSAQYNSPLHF	TGTGCCAGCAGCTTCTACAGTGCCCAGTATAATTCACCCCTCCACTTT
TRBV7-9	TRBD1	TRBJ2-3	.	CASSIQGVEYF	TGTGCCAGCAGCATACAGGGGGTCGAGTATTTT
TRBV3-1/TRBV3-2	.	TRBJ2-3	.	CASSQDRVGTDTQYF	TGTGCCAGCAGCCAAGACAGGGTCGGCACAGATACGCAGTATTTT
TRBV7-2	.	TRBJ2-1	.	CASSLVQGYYEQFF	TGTGCCAGCAGCTTAGTTCAGGGTTATTATGAGCAGTTCTTC
TRBV18	.	TRBJ1-5	.	CASSPQEGGQPQHF	TGTGCCAGCTCACCACAGGAGGGCGGACAGCCCCAGCATTTT
TRBV5-8	TRBD1	TRBJ1-1	once	CASSRTRGQGGTEAFF	TGTGCCAGCAGCCGCACGAGGGGGCAGGGGGGCACTGAAGCTTTCTTT
TRBV9	.	TRBJ2-7	few	CASSGQGGRYEQYF	TGTGCCAGCAGCGGCCAGGGAGGCCGCTACGAGCAGTACTTC
TRBV19	.	TRBJ1-4	.	CASSPQGGTADEKLFF	TGTGCCAGTAGTCCTCAAGGAGGGACCGCCGATGAAAAACTGTTTTTT
TRBV27	TRBD1	TRBJ1-5	.	CASRQGQSNQPQHF	TGTGCCAGCAGACAGGGACAGAGCAATCAGCCCCAGCATTTT
TRBV10-3	TRBD1	TRBJ2-1	.	CAISDGTGGYEQFF	TGTGCCATCAGTGACGGGACAGGGGGCTATGAGCAGTTCTTC
TRBV27	.	TRBJ2-7	.	CASRGRPGVEQYF	TGTGCCAGCAGGGGCCGTCCGGGGGTCGAGCAGTACTTC
TRBV28	.	TRBJ1-2	.	CLVRNINYGYTF	TGCCTGGTCCGCAACATAAACTATGGCTACACCTTC
TRBV5-1	.	TRBJ2-3	.	CASSYGPTDTQYF	TGCGCCAGCAGCTATGGGCCCACAGATACGCAGTATTTT
TRBV5-5	.	TRBJ1-2	.	CASSWWTSYGYTF	TGTGCCAGCAGCTGGTGGACAAGTTATGGCTACACCTTC
TRBV7-9	TRBD2	TRBJ2-1	once	CASSLEAGGYYNEQFF	TGTGCCAGCAGCTTAGAAGCGGGGGGCTACTACAATGAGCAGTTCTTC
TRBV5-1	TRBD2	TRBJ2-3	.	CASRVGGPSDTQYF	TGCGCCAGCAGAGTGGGAGGGCCATCAGATACGCAGTATTTT
TRBV10-3	TRBD2	TRBJ2-2	.	CAISERRETGELFF	TGTGCCATCAGTGAGAGGCGGGAGACCGGGGAGCTGTTTTTT
TRBV20-1	.	TRBJ1-1	.	CSASDGTEAFF	TGCAGTGCTAGCGATGGGACAGAAGCTTTCTTT
TRBV28	TRBD1	TRBJ2-7	.	CASSLGQGFSYEQYF	TGTGCCAGCAGTCTGGGACAGGGGTTTTCCTACGAGCAGTACTTC
TRBV28	.	TRBJ2-7	.	CASSFRGAPYEQYF	TGTGCCAGCAGTTTTCGGGGGGCACCCTACGAGCAGTACTTC
TRBV6-5	.	TRBJ2-3	.	CASTLAPTDTQYF	TGTGCCAGCACGCTAGCCCCCACAGATACGCAGTATTTT
TRBV9	TRBD2	TRBJ2-1	.	CASSRTSGRAFPPYNEQFF	TGTGCCAGCAGCCGAACTAGCGGGAGGGCCTTTCCGCCCTACAATGAGCAGTTCTTC
TRBV28	TRBD2	TRBJ2-5	.	CASSFGAGGETQYF	TGTGCCAGCAGTTTCGGGGCGGGAGGGGAGACCCAGTACTTC
TRBV14	.	TRBJ2-1	.	CASSQEALRGPFYNEQFF	TGTGCCAGCAGCCAAGAAGCTCTCAGGGGTCCCTTCTACAATGAGCAGTTCTTC
TRBV5-4	.	TRBJ1-1	.	CASSWPYNTEAFF	TGTGCCAGCAGCTGGCCGTATAACACTGAAGCTTTCTTT
TRBV7-2	TRBD2	TRBJ2-5	.	CASSLASSGGLETQYF	TGTGCCAGCAGCTTAGCAAGCAGCGGGGGTCTAGAGACCCAGTACTTC
TRBV7-3	.	TRBJ1-1	.	CASSSGMDSEAFF	TGTGCCAGCAGCTCGGGGATGGACAGTGAAGCTTTCTTT
TRBV25-1	.	TRBJ1-4	.	CASSVFSDEKLFF	TGTGCCAGCAGTGTTTTTTCCGATGAAAAACTGTTTTTT
TRBV9	.	TRBJ1-1	.	CASSKEVLGEAFF	TGTGCCAGCAGCAAGGAGGTCCTGGGTGAAGCTTTCTTT
TRBV4-3	TRBD2	TRBJ2-1	.	CASSQDGGGRYNEQFF	TGCGCCAGCAGCCAAGACGGGGGGGGCAGGTACAATGAGCAGTTCTTC
TRBV5-5	.	TRBJ2-1	.	CASSFGFWYNEQFF	TGTGCCAGCAGCTTCGGGTTTTGGTACAATGAGCAGTTCTTC
TRBV18	.	TRBJ2-7	.	CASSPSQGYEQYF	TGTGCCAGCTCACCAAGTCAGGGATACGAGCAGTACTTC
TRBV28	TRBD1	TRBJ2-7	.	CASSRDSTYEQYF	TGTGCCAGCAGCCGGGACAGTACCTACGAGCAGTACTTC
TRBV19	.	TRBJ2-1	.	CASSMGTIQEQFF	TGTGCCAGTAGTATGGGGACAATTCAGGAGCAGTTCTTC
TRBV5-1	.	TRBJ2-2	.	CASSLTGTSTGELFF	TGCGCCAGCAGCTTAACAGGGACATCCACCGGGGAGCTGTTTTTT
TRBV4-2	.	TRBJ1-1	once	CASSQGQPTEAFF	TGTGCCAGCAGCCAAGGACAGCCCACTGAAGCTTTCTTT
TRBV20-1	.	TRBJ2-1	.	CSARAGNEQFF	TGCAGTGCTAGAGCCGGGAATGAGCAGTTCTTC
TRBV29-1	TRBD1	TRBJ2-5	.	CSVIQGAEETQYF	TGCAGCGTTATACAGGGGGCGGAAGAGACCCAGTACTTC
TRBV9	.	TRBJ2-3	.	CASSVEVGLAITDTQYF	TGTGCCAGCAGCGTAGAGGTCGGGCTAGCGATCACAGATACGCAGTATTTT
TRBV6-2/TRBV6-3	TRBD1	TRBJ1-5	once	CASSTDRTHNQPQHF	TGTGCCAGCAGCACGGACAGGACACATAATCAGCCCCAGCATTTT
TRBV4-2	.	TRBJ2-1	.	CASSQDWDTPYNEQFF	TGTGCCAGCAGCCAAGATTGGGACACCCCCTACAATGAGCAGTTCTTC
TRBV19	TRBD1	TRBJ2-7	.	CASSTWDRSSYEQYF	TGTGCCAGTAGTACCTGGGACAGGAGCTCCTACGAGCAGTACTTC
TRBV20-1	.	TRBJ1-1	.	CSAARQTEAFF	TGCAGTGCTGCACGACAGACTGAAGCTTTCTTT
TRBV29-1	.	TRBJ1-6	.	CSVKSDGTNNSPLHF	TGCAGCGTTAAATCAGATGGGACAAATAATTCACCCCTCCACTTT
TRBV28	TRBD1	TRBJ2-7	.	CASSLSLNRGIYEQYF	TGTGCCAGCAGTTTATCCCTCAACAGGGGGATCTACGAGCAGTACTTC
TRBV7-9	TRBD2	TRBJ2-2	.	CASSPGLAGSTGELFF	TGTGCCAGCAGCCCGGGACTAGCGGGCTCCACCGGGGAGCTGTTTTTT
TRBV30	TRBD2	TRBJ2-1	.	CAWMWGREYNEQFF	TGTGCCTGGATGTGGGGGAGGGAGTACAATGAGCAGTTCTTC
TRBV24-1	TRBD1	TRBJ2-6	.	CATSSRRDSLSGANVLTF	TGTGCCACCTCTAGTCGTAGGGACAGCTTATCTGGGGCCAACGTCCTGACTTTC
TRBV5-4	.	TRBJ2-6	.	CASSPHRTFSGANVLTF	TGTGCCAGCAGCCCTCACAGGACCTTTTCTGGGGCCAACGTCCTGACTTTC
TRBV5-6	.	TRBJ1-5	.	CASSLFGGSNQPQHF	TGTGCCAGCAGCTTGTTTGGCGGTAGCAATCAGCCCCAGCATTTT